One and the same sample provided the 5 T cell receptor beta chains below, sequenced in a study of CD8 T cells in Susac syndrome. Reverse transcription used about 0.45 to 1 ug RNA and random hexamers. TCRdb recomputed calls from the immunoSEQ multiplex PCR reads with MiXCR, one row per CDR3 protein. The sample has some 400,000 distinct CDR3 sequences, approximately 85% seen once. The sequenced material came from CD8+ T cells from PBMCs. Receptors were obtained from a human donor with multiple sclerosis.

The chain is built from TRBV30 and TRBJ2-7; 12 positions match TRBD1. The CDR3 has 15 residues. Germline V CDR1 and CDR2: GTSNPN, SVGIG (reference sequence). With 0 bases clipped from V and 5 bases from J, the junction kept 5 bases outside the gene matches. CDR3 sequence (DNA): TGTGCCTGGAGTGTCGGGACAGGGGGCCTGAACGAGCAGTACTTC. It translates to CAWSVGTGGLNEQYF.

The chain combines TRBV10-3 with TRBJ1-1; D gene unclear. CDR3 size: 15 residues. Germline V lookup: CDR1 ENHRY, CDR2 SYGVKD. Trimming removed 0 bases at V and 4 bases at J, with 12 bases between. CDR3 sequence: CAISESRIVGTEAFF. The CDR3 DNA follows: TGTGCCATCAGTGAGTCACGGATTGTGGGCACTGAAGCTTTCTTT.

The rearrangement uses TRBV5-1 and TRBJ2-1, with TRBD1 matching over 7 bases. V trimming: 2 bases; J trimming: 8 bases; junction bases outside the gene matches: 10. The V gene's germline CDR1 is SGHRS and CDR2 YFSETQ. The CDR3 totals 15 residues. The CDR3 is CASSFSTDRADEQFF. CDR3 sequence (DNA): TGCGCCAGCAGCTTTTCCACTGACAGGGCGGATGAGCAGTTCTTC.

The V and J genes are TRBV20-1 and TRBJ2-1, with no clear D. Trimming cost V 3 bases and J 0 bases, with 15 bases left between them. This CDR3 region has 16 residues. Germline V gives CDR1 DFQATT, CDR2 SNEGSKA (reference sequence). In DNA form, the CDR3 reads TGCAGTGCTAGTAGCACAGCTTCAGACTCCTACAATGAGCAGTTCTTC. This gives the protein CSASSTASDSYNEQFF.

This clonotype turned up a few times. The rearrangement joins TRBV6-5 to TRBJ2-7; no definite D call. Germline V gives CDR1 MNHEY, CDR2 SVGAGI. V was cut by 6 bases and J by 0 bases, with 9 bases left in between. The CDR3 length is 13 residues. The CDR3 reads CASSPEFSYEQYF. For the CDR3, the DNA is TGTGCCAGCAGCCCCGAGTTCTCCTACGAGCAGTACTTC.